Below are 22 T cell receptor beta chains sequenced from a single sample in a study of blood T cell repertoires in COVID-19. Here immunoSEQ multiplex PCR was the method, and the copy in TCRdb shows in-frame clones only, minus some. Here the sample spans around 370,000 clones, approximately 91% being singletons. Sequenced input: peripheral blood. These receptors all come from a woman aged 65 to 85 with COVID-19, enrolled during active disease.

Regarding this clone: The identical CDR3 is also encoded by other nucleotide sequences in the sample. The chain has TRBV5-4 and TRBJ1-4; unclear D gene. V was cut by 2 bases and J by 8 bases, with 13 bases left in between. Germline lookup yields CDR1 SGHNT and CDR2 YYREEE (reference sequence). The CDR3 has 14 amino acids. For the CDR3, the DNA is TGTGCCAGCAGCTTTCGCGGGCTGGAAGAAAAACTGTTTTTT. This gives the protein CASSFRGLEEKLFF.

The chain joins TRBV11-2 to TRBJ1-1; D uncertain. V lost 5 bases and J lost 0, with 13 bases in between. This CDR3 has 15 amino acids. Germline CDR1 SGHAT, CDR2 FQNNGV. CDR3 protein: CASSHGDMVNTEAFF. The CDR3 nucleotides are TGTGCCAGCAGCCATGGAGATATGGTGAACACTGAAGCTTTCTTT. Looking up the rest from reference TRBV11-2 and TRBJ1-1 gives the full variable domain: EAGVAQSPRYKIIEKRQSVAFWCNPISGHATLYWYQQILGQGPKLLIQFQNNGVVDDSQLPKDRFSAERLKGVDSTLKIQPAKLEDSAVYLCASSHGDMVNTEAFFGQGTRLTVV.

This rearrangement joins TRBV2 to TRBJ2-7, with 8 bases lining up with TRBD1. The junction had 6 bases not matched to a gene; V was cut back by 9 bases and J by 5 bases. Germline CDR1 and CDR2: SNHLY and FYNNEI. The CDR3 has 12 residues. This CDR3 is CASFGQGDEQYF. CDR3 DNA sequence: TGTGCCAGTTTCGGACAGGGAGACGAGCAGTACTTC.

The CDR3 sequence is CASSLGTRGTEAFF. CDR3 DNA: TGTGCCAGCAGCTTAGGGACCAGGGGGACTGAAGCTTTCTTT. V is TRBV7-2 and J is TRBJ1-1; 7 nucleotides align to TRBD1. Germline CDR1 reads SGHTA; CDR2 reads FQGNSA. Losses at the gene ends were 1 base for V and 5 bases for J; bases not matched to a gene: 4. The length of the CDR3 is 14 residues.

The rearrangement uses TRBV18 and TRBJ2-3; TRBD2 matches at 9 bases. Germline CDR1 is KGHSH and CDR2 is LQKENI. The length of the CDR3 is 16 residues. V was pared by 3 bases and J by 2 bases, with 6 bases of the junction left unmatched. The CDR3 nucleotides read TGTGCCAGCTCACCGGGTAGCGGGGGTCCCACAGATACGCAGTATTTT. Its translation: CASSPGSGGPTDTQYF.

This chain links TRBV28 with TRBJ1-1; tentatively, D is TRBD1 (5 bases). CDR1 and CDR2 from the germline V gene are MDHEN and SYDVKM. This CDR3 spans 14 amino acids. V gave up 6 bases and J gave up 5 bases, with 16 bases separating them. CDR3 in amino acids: CASSFAGPGTEAFF. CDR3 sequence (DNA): TGTGCCAGCAGCTTCGCAGGGCCTGGGACTGAAGCTTTCTTT. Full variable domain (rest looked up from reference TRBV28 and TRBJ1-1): DVKVTQSSRYLVKRTGEKVFLECVQDMDHENMFWYRQDPGLGLRLIYFSYDVKMKEKGDIPEGYSVSREKKERFSLILESASTNQTSMYLCASSFAGPGTEAFFGQGTRLTVV.

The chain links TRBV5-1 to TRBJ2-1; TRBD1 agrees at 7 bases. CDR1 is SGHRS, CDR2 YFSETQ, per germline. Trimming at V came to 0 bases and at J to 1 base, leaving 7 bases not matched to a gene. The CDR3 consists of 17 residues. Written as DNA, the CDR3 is TGCGCCAGCAGCTTGGCCGTTCAGGGACAGTCCTACAATGAGCAGTTCTTC. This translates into CASSLAVQGQSYNEQFF.

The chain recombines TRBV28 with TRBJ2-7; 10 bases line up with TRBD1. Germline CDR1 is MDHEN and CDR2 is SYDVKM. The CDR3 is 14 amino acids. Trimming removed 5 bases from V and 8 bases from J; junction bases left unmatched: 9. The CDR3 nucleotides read TGTGCCAGCAGTGGAGTACCGGGACAGGGGAAGCAGTACTTC. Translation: CASSGVPGQGKQYF.

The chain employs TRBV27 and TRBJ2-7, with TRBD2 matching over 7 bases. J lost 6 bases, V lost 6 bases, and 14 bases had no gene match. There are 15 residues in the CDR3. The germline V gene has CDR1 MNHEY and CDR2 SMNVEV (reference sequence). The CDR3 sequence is CASSRGRVIYGEQYF. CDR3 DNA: TGTGCCAGCAGCCGTGGGAGGGTAATTTATGGCGAGCAGTACTTC.

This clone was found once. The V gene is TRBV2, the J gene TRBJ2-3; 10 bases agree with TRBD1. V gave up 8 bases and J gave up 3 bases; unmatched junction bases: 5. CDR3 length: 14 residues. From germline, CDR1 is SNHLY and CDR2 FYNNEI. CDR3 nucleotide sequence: TGTGCCAGCGACCGGGACAGGGGAACAGATACGCAGTATTTT. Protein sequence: CASDRDRGTDTQYF.

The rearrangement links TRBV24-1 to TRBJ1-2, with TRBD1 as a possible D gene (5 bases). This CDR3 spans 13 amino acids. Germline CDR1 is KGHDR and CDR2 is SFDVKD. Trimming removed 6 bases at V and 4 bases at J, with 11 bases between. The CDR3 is CATSSGLAYGYTF. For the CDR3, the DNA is TGTGCCACCAGTTCAGGGTTGGCCTATGGCTACACCTTC.

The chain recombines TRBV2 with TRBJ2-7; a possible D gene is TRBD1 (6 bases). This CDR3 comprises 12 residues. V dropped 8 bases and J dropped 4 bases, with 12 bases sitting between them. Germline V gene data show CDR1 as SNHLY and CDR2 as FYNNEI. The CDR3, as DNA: TGTGCCAGCCAGGGGCTAGATTACGAGCAGTACTTC. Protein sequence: CASQGLDYEQYF.

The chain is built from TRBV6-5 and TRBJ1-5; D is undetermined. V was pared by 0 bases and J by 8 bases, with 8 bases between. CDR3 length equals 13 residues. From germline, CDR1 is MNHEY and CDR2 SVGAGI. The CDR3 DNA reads TGTGCCAGCAGTTACTCGGTGAGCAAGCCCCAGCATTTT. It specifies CASSYSVSKPQHF.

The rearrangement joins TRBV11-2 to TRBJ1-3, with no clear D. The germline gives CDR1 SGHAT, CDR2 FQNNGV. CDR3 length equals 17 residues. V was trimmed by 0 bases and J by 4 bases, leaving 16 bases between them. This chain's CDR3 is CASSLDRFPLGGNTIYF. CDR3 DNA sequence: TGTGCCAGCAGCTTAGATCGGTTCCCTCTGGGCGGAAACACCATATATTTT.

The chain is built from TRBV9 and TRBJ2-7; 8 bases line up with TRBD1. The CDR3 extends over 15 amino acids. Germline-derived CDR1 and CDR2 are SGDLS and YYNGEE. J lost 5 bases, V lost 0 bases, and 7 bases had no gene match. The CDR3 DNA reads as TGTGCCAGCAGCGTAGGCGGACAGGGTCGCCACGAGCAGTACTTC. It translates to CASSVGGQGRHEQYF. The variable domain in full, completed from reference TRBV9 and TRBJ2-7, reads DSGVTQTPKHLITATGQRVTLRCSPRSGDLSVYWYQQSLDQGLQFLIQYYNGEERAKGNILERFSAQQFPDLHSELNLSSLELGDSALYFCASSVGGQGRHEQYFGPGTRLTVT.

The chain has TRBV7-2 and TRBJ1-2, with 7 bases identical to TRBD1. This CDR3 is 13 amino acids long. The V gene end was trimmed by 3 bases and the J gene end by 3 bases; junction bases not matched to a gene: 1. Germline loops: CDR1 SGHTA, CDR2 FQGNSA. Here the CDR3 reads CASSFTGDYGYTF. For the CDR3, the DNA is TGTGCCAGCAGCTTTACAGGGGACTATGGCTACACCTTC.

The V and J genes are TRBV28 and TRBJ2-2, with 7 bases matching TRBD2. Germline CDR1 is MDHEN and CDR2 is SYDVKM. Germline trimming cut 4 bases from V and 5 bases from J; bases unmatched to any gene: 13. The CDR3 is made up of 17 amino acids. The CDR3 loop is CASSSPGTQAGTGELFF. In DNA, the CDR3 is TGTGCCAGCAGTTCTCCCGGGACCCAAGCGGGGACCGGGGAGCTGTTTTTT. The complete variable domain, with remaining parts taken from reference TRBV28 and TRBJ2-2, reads DVKVTQSSRYLVKRTGEKVFLECVQDMDHENMFWYRQDPGLGLRLIYFSYDVKMKEKGDIPEGYSVSREKKERFSLILESASTNQTSMYLCASSSPGTQAGTGELFFGEGSRLTVL.

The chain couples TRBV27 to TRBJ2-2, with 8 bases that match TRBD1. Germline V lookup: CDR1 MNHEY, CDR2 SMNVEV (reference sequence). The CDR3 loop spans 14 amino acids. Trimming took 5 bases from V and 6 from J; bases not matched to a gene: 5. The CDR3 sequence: CASSLTGVSGELFF. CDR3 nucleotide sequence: TGTGCCAGCAGTCTGACAGGGGTCTCCGGGGAGCTGTTTTTT.

This CDR3 is CASSLGGGVTNTEAFF. The DNA of the CDR3 is TGCGCCAGCAGCTTGGGAGGGGGCGTTACGAACACTGAAGCTTTCTTT. The chain links TRBV5-1 to TRBJ1-1, with 7 positions matching TRBD1. The V gene end was trimmed by 0 bases and the J gene end by 1 base; junction bases not matched to a gene: 6. Germline V gene lookup returns CDR1 SGHRS and CDR2 YFSETQ. CDR3 size: 16 residues.

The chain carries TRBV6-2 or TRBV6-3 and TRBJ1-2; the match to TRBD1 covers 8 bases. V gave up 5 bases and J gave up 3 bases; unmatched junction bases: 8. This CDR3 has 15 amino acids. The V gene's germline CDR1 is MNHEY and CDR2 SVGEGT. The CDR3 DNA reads TGTGCCAGCAGTGACCGGACAGGGTCGCACTATGGCTACACCTTC. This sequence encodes CASSDRTGSHYGYTF.

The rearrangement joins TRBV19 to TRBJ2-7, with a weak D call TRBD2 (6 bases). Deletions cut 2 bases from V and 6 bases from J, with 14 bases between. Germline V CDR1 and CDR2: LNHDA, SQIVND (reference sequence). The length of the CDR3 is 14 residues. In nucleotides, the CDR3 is TGTGCCAGTAGTATACGTCGGGGACTCAGCGAGCAGTACTTC. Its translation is CASSIRRGLSEQYF.

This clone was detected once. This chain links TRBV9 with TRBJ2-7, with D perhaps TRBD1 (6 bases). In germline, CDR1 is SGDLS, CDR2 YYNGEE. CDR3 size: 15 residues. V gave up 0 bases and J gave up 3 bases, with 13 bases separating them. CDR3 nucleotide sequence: TGTGCCAGCAGCGTAGCCGGCAGGGGTAACTACGAGCAGTACTTC. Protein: CASSVAGRGNYEQYF.